The clone carrying this T cell receptor beta chain has only a few counts. The antigen is unknown. The source of the sample is a study of response to subunit inactivated influenza vaccine. Findings and caveats of the study: Few new T cells, the authors suggested, are recruited by each seasonal influenza vaccination.

This CDR3 region has 14 residues. Trimming pared 5 bases from V and 2 bases from J, leaving 12 bases between. Germline CDR1 PRHDT, CDR2 FYEKMQ (reference sequence). TCRdb re-called the RT-PCR reads with MiXCR, one entry per CDR3 protein. The table has 500,000 to 600,000 distinct CDR3 sequences, 6% to 9% seen once. The gene calls are TRBV13 and TRBJ1-1; D unclear. The clonotype originates from a man aged 45-69 years who received an inactivated influenza vaccine. Source: PBMCs from blood, taken around 25 months after vaccination. CDR3 DNA: TGTGCCAGCAGCCGCCGTGGTCCAAACACTGAAGCTTTCTTT. Translated: CASSRRGPNTEAFF.